This is a list of T cell receptor beta chains from one sample in a study of persistence of HIV-infected CD4 T cells. No antigen has been assigned to these receptors. Assay: immunoSEQ multiplex PCR; the TCRdb copy retains only in-frame clones and omits some. The sample has some 8,000 clones, approximately 60% seen once; the top ten hold around 17%. Source: CD4+ T cells sorted from PBMCs after roughly 17-hour stimulation, taken from a patient who received antiretroviral therapy. Receptor source: an adult man with HIV who was CMV-seropositive. The CDR3 runs from the conserved cysteine through the conserved F or W. A D gene is named only where the DNA matches it firmly. A row's size may be missing; if present it is once, few, many or a size class.

>-|-|TRBJ1-1|10|TRBV6-1
CASRRAEAFF
TGTGCCAGCCGCAGGGCCGAAGCTTTCTTT
>-|TRBD2|TRBJ2-1|15|TRBV10-3
CAIKGEAGVYNEQFF
TGTGCCATCAAAGGGGAAGCGGGGGTCTACAATGAGCAGTTCTTC
>once|TRBD1|TRBJ1-5|20|TRBV11-3
CASPLQDRYPFLGSNQPQHF
TGTGCCAGCCCACTTCAGGACAGGTACCCATTCTTGGGTAGCAATCAGCCCCAGCATTTT
>-|-|TRBJ2-5|13|TRBV9
CASSVARTETQYF
TGTGCCAGCAGCGTAGCCAGGACAGAGACCCAGTACTTC
>few|-|TRBJ1-3|13|TRBV7-8
CASSRTVGNTIYF
TGTGCCAGCAGCCGGACCGTGGGAAACACCATATATTTT
>-|-|TRBJ1-1|14|TRBV20-1
CSASEGHLNTEAFF
TGCAGTGCTAGTGAAGGACACCTGAACACTGAAGCTTTCTTT
>-|-|TRBJ1-6|15|TRBV4-1
CASSQNGVGGSPLHF
TGCGCCAGCAGCCAAAATGGGGTGGGAGGTTCACCCCTCCACTTT
>-|TRBD1|TRBJ1-3|18|TRBV4-3
CASSQETGGENSGNTIYF
TGCGCCAGCAGCCAAGAGACAGGGGGGGAGAATTCTGGAAACACCATATATTTT
>-|-|TRBJ1-2|17|TRBV7-2
CASSPQSGTKANYGYTF
TGTGCCAGCAGCCCTCAATCCGGGACCAAAGCTAACTATGGCTACACCTTC
>medium-sized|TRBD2|TRBJ2-5|15|TRBV6-6
CASRPRTSGRETQYF
TGTGCCAGCAGACCCCGGACTAGCGGGAGGGAGACCCAGTACTTC
>-|-|TRBJ2-7|13|TRBV30
CAWSAGLQYEQYF
TGTGCCTGGAGTGCGGGACTGCAATACGAGCAGTACTTC
>few|-|TRBJ1-1|15|TRBV30
CAWSKGDIGGTEAFF
TGTGCCTGGAGTAAAGGGGATATTGGGGGGACTGAAGCTTTCTTT
>-|-|TRBJ1-1|15|TRBV11-2
CASSLGLRGSTEAFF
TGTGCCAGCAGCTTAGGGTTGCGGGGGAGCACTGAAGCTTTCTTT
>-|-|TRBJ1-1|15|TRBV6-2/TRBV6-3
CASSYSPTRGTEAFF
TGTGCCAGCAGTTACTCGCCCACGAGGGGCACTGAAGCTTTCTTT
>-|-|TRBJ1-4|12|TRBV4-2
CASSQDTEKLFF
TGTGCCAGCAGCCAAGACACTGAAAAACTGTTTTTT
>-|TRBD1|TRBJ1-1|14|TRBV27
CASTKRTGGTEAFF
TGTGCCAGCACCAAGAGGACAGGAGGGACTGAAGCTTTCTTT
>-|-|TRBJ1-5|13|TRBV19
CASTIGVGQPQHF
TGTGCCAGTACCATCGGGGTGGGGCAGCCCCAGCATTTT
>-|-|TRBJ2-7|16|TRBV7-8
CASSPSVQGWFNEQYF
TGTGCCAGCAGCCCGTCGGTCCAGGGGTGGTTTAACGAGCAGTACTTC
>-|TRBD2|TRBJ2-5|15|TRBV4-2
CASSQLRGDQETQYF
TGTGCCAGCAGCCAACTCCGGGGGGACCAAGAGACCCAGTACTTC
>-|-|TRBJ1-1|10|TRBV29-1
CSTVNTEAFF
TGCAGCACGGTGAACACTGAAGCTTTCTTT
>-|-|TRBJ2-4|15|TRBV6-4
CASSDSEAAKNIQYF
TGTGCCAGCAGTGACTCGGAGGCGGCCAAAAACATTCAGTACTTC
>-|-|TRBJ1-5|15|TRBV7-2
CASSLEGLPAQPQHF
TGTGCCAGCAGCTTAGAGGGACTGCCGGCTCAGCCCCAGCATTTT
>few|-|TRBJ1-1|14|TRBV19
CASSMLPLNTEAFF
TGTGCCAGTAGTATGTTACCGTTGAACACTGAAGCTTTCTTT
>-|-|TRBJ2-1|15|TRBV15
CATSRDTGSYNEQFF
TGTGCCACCAGCAGAGATACGGGCTCCTACAATGAGCAGTTCTTC
>few|-|TRBJ1-5|14|TRBV3-1/TRBV3-2
CASSPMGSNQPQHF
TGTGCCAGCAGCCCTATGGGAAGCAATCAGCCCCAGCATTTT
>medium-sized|-|TRBJ1-6|13|TRBV30
CAWTGTYNSPLHF
TGTGCCTGGACAGGGACCTATAATTCACCCCTCCACTTT
>-|-|TRBJ1-1|16|TRBV3-1/TRBV3-2
CASSQDRGRDWTEAFF
TGTGCCAGCAGCCAAGATCGAGGAAGGGATTGGACTGAAGCTTTCTTT
>-|-|TRBJ1-1|14|TRBV11-1
CASSLALFRTEAFF
TGTGCCAGCAGCTTAGCGTTGTTTCGGACTGAAGCTTTCTTT